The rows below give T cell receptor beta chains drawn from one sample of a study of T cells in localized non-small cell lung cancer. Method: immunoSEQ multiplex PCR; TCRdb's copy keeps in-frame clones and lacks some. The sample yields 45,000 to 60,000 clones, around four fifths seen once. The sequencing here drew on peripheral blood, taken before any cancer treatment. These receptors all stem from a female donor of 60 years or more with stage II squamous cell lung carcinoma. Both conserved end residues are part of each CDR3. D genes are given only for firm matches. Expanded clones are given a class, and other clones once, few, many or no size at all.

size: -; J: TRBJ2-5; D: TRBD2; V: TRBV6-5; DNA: TGTGCCAGCAGCGGGACTAGCGGCGTAAAAGAGACCCAGTACTTC; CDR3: CASSGTSGVKETQYF
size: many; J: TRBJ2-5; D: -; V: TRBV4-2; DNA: TGTGCCAGCAGCCAAGATCGGGACGGGGTAGAGACCCAGTACTTC; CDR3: CASSQDRDGVETQYF
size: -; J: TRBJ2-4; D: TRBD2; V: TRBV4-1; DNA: TGCGCCAGCAGCCAAGATGGGGGCCTAGCGGGGGGCCTAAACATTCAGTACTTC; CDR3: CASSQDGGLAGGLNIQYF
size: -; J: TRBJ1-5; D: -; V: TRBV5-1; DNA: TGCGCCAGCAGCTTGGAAGGAACTGATCAGCCCCAGCATTTT; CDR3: CASSLEGTDQPQHF
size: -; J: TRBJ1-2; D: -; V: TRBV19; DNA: TGTGCCAGTAGTATGGGCTCCTCCTATGGCTACACCTTC; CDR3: CASSMGSSYGYTF
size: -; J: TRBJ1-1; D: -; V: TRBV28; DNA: TGTGCCAGCAGCGCTCTGGTCCGGGATACTGGAGCTTTCTTT; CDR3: CASSALVRDTGAFF
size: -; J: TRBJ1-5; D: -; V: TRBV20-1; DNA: TGCAGTGCTAGATCAGGTCAGCCCCAGCATTTT; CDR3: CSARSGQPQHF
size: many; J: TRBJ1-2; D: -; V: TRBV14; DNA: TGTGCCAGCAGCCCAGGGCGCTATGGCTACACCTTC; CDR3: CASSPGRYGYTF
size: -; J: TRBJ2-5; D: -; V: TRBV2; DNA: TGTGCCAGCAGTGTTCGTCAAGAGACCCAGTACTTC; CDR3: CASSVRQETQYF
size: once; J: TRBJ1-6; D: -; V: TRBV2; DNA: TGTGCCAGCAGTGCCTACGGGAGCTCCTATAATTCACCCCTCCACTTT; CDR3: CASSAYGSSYNSPLHF
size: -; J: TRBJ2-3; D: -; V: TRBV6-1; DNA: TGTGCCAGCAGTGAAGCGCGTCTAGCTCTCGGTCCAGATACGCAGTATTTT; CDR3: CASSEARLALGPDTQYF